This T cell receptor beta chain is drawn from a study of blood T cell repertoires in COVID-19. Method: immunoSEQ multiplex PCR; TCRdb's copy keeps in-frame clones and lacks some. The data contain 310,000 or so clones, more than 70% of them seen just once; the ten biggest clones take up approximately 1.5%. The sequence derives from a woman aged 50 to 65 with acute or convalescent COVID-19. The sequenced sample was peripheral blood.

CDR3 sequence: CASSDGGSGLRTEAFF. CDR3 coding DNA: TGCGCCAGCAGTGATGGGGGGTCAGGTTTACGGACTGAAGCTTTCTTT. The V and J genes are TRBV10-2 and TRBJ1-1, with D tentatively TRBD1 (5 bases). Germline loops: CDR1 WSHSY, CDR2 SAAADI. Trimming removed 3 bases at V and 5 bases at J, with 19 bases between. The length of the CDR3 is 16 residues.